The T cell receptor (beta chain) under discussion was sequenced for a study of T cells in Graves' hyperthyroidism and ophthalmopathy. Germline loops: CDR1 MGHRA, CDR2 YSYEKL. The CDR3 runs 15 residues. Between the trimmed V and J ends, which lost 0 bases and 6 bases, there was a span of 11 bases. The CDR3 regions of TCR beta were amplified from RNA transcripts. The TCR CDR3 was amplified in a first-round RT-PCR using the HTBI primer set. TCRdb re-derived calls from the multiplex PCR reads in MiXCR, one entry per CDR3 protein. The table records about 350,000 distinct CDR3 sequences, approximately 14% of them present only once.

The rearrangement links TRBV4-1 to TRBJ1-4; D is unresolved. Material: blood. The receptor comes from a woman aged 25 to 39 with Graves' hyperthyroidism. The CDR3 DNA follows: TGCGCCAGCAGCCAAGATCCCGGTTACGATGAAAAACTGTTTTTT. Translating it yields CASSQDPGYDEKLFF.